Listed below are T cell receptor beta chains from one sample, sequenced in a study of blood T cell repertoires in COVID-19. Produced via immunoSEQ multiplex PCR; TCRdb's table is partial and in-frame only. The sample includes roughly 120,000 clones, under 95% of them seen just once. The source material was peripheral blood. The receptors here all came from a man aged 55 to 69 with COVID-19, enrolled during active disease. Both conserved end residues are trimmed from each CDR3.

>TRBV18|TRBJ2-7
ASSPQAREGEQY
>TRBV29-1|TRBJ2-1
SVVEVAGLSYNEQF
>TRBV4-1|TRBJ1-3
ASSQELAGGNTIY
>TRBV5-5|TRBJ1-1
ASSLPGQRNTEAF
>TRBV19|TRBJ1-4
ASSIHRGQGDEKLF
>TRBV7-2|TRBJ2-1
ASSLGLYNEQF
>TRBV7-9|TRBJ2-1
ASSPWGGRTHNEQF
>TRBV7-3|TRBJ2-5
ASSPDGGRQETQY
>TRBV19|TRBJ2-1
ASSIEGTRRPNEQF
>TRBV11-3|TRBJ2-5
ASSSGETQY
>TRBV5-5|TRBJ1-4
ASSLVPEVNEKLF
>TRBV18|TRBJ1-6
ASSPGARVGSPLH
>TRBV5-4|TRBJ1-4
ASRPSQLDEKLF
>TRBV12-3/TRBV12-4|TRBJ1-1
ASSPLEAEAF
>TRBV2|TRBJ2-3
ASSQGRADTQY
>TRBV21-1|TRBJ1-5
ASSTRTGGGQPQH
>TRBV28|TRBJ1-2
ASSSPPGQGPRSYGYT
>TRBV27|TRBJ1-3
ASSPGTGGGGNTIY
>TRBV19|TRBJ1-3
ASTEDSLSGNTIY
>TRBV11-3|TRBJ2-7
ASSTRTGGYEQY
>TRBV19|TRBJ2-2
ASSLRTSSNTGELF
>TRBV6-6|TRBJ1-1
ASEGGEAF
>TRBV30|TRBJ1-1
AWSWTQGHVNTEAF